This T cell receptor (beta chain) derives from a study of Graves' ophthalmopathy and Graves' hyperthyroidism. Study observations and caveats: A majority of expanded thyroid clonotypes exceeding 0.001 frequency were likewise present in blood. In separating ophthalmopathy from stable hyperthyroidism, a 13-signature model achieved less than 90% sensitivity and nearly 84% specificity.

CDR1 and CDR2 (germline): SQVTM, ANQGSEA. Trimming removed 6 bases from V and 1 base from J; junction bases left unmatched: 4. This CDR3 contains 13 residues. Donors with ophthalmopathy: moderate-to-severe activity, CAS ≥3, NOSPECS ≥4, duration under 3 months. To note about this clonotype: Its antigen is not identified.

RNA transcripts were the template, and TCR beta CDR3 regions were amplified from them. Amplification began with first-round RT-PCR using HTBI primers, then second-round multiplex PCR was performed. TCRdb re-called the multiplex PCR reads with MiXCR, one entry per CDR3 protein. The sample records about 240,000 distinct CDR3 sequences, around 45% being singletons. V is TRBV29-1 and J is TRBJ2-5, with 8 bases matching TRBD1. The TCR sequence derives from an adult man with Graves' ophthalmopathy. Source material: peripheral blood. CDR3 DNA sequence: TGCAGCGTCCCCGGACAGGGCCAAGAGACCCAGTACTTC. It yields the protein CSVPGQGQETQYF.